The following is a TCR beta chain sequence with its context. This clone was found a few times. Its antigen target is currently unknown. The sample holds no much larger clone one base away, and base qualities are not on file. The goal of deep resolution MiSeq sequencing was a depth between 1 in 1 million and 1 in 200,000 T cells, and coverage averaged 10x per clonotype. The immunoSEQ hsTCRB Kit was used to generate the TCR beta libraries. From the authors' description of their analysis: ImmunoSEQ Data Assistant and ImmunoSEQ Analyzer were used for data analysis, and V, D and J genes were assigned according to IMGT definitions. Clonality, with values ranging from 0 to 1, was calculated as one minus the normalized Shannon entropy of productive rearrangement frequencies. Public clonotype analysis was restricted to overrepresented clonotypes comprising at least 0.05% of each patient's repertoire. Repertoires from roughly 13 age-matched healthy donors in immuneACCESS were used as clonality controls. Held by TCRdb, this immuneACCESS table contains in-frame sequences only and omits some clones. Under half of the omission traces to an unresolved V gene where checked; the cause of the rest is unknown. V, J and clone size derive from that table, while D and trimming were established from the DNA sequence. The table for this sample lists a few hundred thousand clones; about 64% of them were counted only once. The top ten hold roughly 6% of the sample.

For TCR beta library preparation, roughly 2 micrograms of genomic DNA were extracted from the cryopreserved PBMCs. Longitudinal blood samples from CLL patients receiving ibrutinib monotherapy were subjected to high-throughput TCR beta sequencing. Patients were enrolled in a phase 2 open-label single-center ibrutinib monotherapy trial. This sample was taken from a study of cytotoxic CD8 clonotypes in ibrutinib-treated CLL (dated by TCRdb to the early 2020s). For context, the study as a whole: The cohort had eleven to twelve relapsed/refractory and roughly 15 treatment-naive patients; some 17 were IGHV unmutated. The response samples were drawn at a median of approximately 11 months into treatment, with a range of about 6 to 40 months. Every sample from remission and from progressive disease was obtained while the patients were still on ibrutinib. On average, each sample yielded 255,043 productive templates and 85,000 to 95,000 productive rearrangements. Of the approximately 94 people in the trial, approximately 28 had longitudinal samples available. Cryopreserved peripheral blood mononuclear cells were collected at three points: before therapy, at response, and at either sustained remission or disease progression. Partial responses were observed in about 24 patients and complete responses in 2; after a median follow-up of roughly 62 months, remission was maintained in approximately 15 patients and progression was observed in some 12.

The germline V gene (reference sequence) sets CDR1 to MNHEY and CDR2 to SMNVEV. V is pared back by 8 bases and J by 4 bases, with 11 bases lying between the germline termini. There are 13 amino acids in the CDR3, from cysteine to phenylalanine inclusive. Kept here is only the CDR3 DNA, which spans 39 bases and is read in frame from base 1. The research as a whole found: Public clonotypes were rare and either contracted or stayed stable during treatment, and the rise in clonality at ibrutinib response reflected the expansion of private clonotypes. At baseline, clonality was higher than in age-matched healthy donors and showed a strong correlation with circulating CD8+ T-cell counts. Sampling times were not matched between sustained-remission and progressing patients, and lymph node repertoires were not studied. Clonality increased at ibrutinib response, stayed stable in sustained remission, and fell back toward baseline at progression.

Sequenced material: PBMCs, taken after 36 months of ibrutinib treatment. This TCR was sampled from a human donor with chronic lymphocytic leukemia. The rearrangement combines TRBV27 with TRBJ2-2, with a tentative D gene TRBD1 over 6 matching bases. The CDR3 here reads CASRQGLTGELFF. DNA sequence: TGTGCCAGCCGTCAGGGGCTCACCGGGGAGCTGTTTTTT.